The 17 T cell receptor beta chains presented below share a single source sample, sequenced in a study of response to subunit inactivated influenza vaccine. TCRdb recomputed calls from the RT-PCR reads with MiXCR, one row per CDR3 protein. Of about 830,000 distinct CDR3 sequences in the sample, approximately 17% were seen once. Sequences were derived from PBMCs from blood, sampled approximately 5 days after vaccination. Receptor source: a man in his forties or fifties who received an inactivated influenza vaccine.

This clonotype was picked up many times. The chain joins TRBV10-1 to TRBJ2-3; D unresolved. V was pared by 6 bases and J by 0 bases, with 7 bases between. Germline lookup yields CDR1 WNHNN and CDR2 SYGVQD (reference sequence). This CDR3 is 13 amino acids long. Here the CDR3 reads CASREDSTDTQYF. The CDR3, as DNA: TGCGCCAGCAGAGAGGACAGCACAGATACGCAGTATTTT.

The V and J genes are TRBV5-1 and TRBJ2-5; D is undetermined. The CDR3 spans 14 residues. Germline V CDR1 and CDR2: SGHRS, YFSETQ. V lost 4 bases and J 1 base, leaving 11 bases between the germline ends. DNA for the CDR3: TGCGCCAGCAGCCTGGCTGCATCCCAAGAGACCCAGTACTTC. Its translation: CASSLAASQETQYF.

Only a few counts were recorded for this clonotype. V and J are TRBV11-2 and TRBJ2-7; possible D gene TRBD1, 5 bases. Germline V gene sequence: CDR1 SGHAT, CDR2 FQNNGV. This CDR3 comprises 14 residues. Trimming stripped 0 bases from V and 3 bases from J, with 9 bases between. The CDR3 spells CASSLEFQGYEQYF. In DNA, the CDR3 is TGTGCCAGCAGCTTAGAGTTCCAGGGCTACGAGCAGTACTTC. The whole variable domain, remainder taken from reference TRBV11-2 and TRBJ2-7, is EAGVAQSPRYKIIEKRQSVAFWCNPISGHATLYWYQQILGQGPKLLIQFQNNGVVDDSQLPKDRFSAERLKGVDSTLKIQPAKLEDSAVYLCASSLEFQGYEQYFGPGTRLTVT.

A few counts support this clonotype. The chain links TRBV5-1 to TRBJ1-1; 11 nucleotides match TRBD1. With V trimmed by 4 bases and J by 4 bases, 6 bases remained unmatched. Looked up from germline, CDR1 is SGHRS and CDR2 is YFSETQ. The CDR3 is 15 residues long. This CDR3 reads CASSEGQGAGTEAFF. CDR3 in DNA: TGCGCCAGCAGCGAAGGACAGGGGGCCGGCACTGAAGCTTTCTTT.

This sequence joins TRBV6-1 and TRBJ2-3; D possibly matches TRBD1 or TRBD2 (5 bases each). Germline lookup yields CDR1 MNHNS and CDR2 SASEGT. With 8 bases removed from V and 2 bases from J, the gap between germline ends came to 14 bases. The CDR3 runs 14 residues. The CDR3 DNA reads TGTGCCAGCCGCCCGGGTGGGACCACAGATACGCAGTATTTT. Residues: CASRPGGTTDTQYF.

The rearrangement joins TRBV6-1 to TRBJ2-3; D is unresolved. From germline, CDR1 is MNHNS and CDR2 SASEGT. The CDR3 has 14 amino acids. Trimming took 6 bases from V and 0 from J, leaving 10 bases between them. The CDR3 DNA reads TGTGCCAGCAGACTCACACCTAGCACAGATACGCAGTATTTT. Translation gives CASRLTPSTDTQYF.

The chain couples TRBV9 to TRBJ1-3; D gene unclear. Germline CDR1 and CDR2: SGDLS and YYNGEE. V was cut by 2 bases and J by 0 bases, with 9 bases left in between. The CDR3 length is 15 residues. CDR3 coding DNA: TGTGCCAGCAGCGTCGACGGATACTCTGGAAACACCATATATTTT. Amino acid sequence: CASSVDGYSGNTIYF. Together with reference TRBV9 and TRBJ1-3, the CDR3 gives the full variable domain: DSGVTQTPKHLITATGQRVTLRCSPRSGDLSVYWYQQSLDQGLQFLIQYYNGEERAKGNILERFSAQQFPDLHSELNLSSLELGDSALYFCASSVDGYSGNTIYFGEGSWLTVV.

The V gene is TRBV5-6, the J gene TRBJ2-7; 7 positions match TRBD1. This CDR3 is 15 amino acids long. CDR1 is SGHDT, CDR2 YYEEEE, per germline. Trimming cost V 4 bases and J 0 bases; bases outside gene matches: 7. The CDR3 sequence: CASSTFGQASYEQYF. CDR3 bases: TGTGCCAGCAGCACCTTTGGACAGGCCTCCTACGAGCAGTACTTC.

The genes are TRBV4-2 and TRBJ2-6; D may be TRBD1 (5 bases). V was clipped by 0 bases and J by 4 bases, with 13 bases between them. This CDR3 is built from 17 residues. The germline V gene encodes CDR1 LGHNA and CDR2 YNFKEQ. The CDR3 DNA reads TGTGCCAGCAGCCAAGAAAGCAGGGCGCCCGGGGCCAACGTCCTGACTTTC. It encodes CASSQESRAPGANVLTF.

In DNA, the CDR3 is TGTGCCAGCAGTTTATCCTCGGGGGCCGACGGGGAGACCCAGTACTTC. Translating it yields CASSLSSGADGETQYF. This rearrangement joins TRBV12-3 or TRBV12-4 to TRBJ2-5, with D perhaps matching TRBD1 or TRBD2 (6 bases each). Trimming pared 2 bases from V and 5 bases from J, leaving 18 bases between. This CDR3 contains 16 residues.

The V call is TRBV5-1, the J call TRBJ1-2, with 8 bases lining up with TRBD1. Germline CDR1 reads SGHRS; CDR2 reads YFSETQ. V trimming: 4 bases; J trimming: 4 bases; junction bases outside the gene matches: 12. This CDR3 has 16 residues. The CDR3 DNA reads TGCGCCAGCAGCGCACAGGGGGACGCGAACGGCTATGGCTACACCTTC. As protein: CASSAQGDANGYGYTF.

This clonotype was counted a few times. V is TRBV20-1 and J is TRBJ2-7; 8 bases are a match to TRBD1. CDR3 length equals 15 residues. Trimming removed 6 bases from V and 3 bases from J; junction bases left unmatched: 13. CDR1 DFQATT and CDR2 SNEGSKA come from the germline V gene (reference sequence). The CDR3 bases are TGCAGTGCCAGTGATCCGGGACAGGTCCTCTACGAGCAGTACTTC. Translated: CSASDPGQVLYEQYF.

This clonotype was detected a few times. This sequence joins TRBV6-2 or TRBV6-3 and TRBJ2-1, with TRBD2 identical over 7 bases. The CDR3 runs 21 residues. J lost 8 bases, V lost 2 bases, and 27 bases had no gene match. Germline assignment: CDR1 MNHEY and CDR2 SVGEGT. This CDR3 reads CASSYTKGGSGIGYLVYEQFF. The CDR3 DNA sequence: TGTGCCAGCAGTTACACAAAAGGAGGGAGCGGGATTGGGTATTTGGTCTATGAGCAGTTCTTC.

As DNA, the CDR3 is TGTGCCAGCAGTTACTCGACGAGGGGAGGTCTCGGCTACACCTTC. Encoded protein: CASSYSTRGGLGYTF. The chain employs TRBV6-5 and TRBJ1-2; possible D gene TRBD1, 5 bases. The germline gives CDR1 MNHEY, CDR2 SVGAGI. Trimming shortened V by 0 bases and J by 8 bases, and 16 bases separated the two germline ends. The CDR3 runs 15 residues.

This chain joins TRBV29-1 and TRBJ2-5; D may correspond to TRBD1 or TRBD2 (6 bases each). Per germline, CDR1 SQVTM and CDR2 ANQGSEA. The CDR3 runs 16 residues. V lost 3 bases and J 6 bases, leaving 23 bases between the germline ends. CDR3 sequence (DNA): TGCAGCGTTGAGCGGCGCGGGACACCATTGGGAAAGACCCAGTACTTC. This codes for CSVERRGTPLGKTQYF.

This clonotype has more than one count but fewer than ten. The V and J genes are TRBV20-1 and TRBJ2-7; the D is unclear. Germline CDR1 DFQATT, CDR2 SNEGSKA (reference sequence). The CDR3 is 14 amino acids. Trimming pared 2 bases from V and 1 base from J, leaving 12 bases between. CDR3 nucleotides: TGCAGTGCTAGATACCCAGGTTATTCCTACGAGCAGTACTTC. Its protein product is CSARYPGYSYEQYF.

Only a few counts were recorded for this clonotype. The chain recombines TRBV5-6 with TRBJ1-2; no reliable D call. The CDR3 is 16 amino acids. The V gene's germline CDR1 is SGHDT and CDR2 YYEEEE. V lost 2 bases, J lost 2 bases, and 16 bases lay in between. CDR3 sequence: CASSFSLGSGNYGYTF. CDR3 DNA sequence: TGTGCCAGCAGCTTTAGCTTGGGCTCGGGGAACTATGGCTACACCTTC.